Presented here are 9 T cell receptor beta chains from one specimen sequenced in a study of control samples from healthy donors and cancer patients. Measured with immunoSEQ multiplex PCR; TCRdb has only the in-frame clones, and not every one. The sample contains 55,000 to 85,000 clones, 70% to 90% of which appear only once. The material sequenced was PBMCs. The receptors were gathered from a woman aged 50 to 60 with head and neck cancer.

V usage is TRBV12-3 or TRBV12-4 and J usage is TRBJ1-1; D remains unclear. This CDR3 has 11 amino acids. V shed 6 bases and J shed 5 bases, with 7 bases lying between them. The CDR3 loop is CASRRGTEAFF. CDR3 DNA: TGTGCCAGCAGAAGAGGTACTGAAGCTTTCTTT.

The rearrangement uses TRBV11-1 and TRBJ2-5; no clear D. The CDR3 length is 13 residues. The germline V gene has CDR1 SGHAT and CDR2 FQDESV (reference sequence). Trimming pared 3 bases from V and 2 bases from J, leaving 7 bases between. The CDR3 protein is CASSLNRQETQYF. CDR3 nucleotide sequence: TGTGCCAGCAGCTTGAACAGACAAGAGACCCAGTACTTC.

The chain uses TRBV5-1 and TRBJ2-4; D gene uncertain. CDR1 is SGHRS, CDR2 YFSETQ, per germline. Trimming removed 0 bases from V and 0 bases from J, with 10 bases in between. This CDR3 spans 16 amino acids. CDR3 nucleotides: TGCGCCAGCAGCTTGGAGAGTCAACTAGCCAAAAACATTCAGTACTTC. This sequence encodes CASSLESQLAKNIQYF.

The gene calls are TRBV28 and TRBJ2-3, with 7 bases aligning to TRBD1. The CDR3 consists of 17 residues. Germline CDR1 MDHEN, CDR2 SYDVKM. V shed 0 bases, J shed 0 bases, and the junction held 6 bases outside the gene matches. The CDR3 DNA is TGTGCCAGCAGTTTATGGGCGACAGGGACCAGCACAGATACGCAGTATTTT. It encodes CASSLWATGTSTDTQYF.

This chain's CDR3 is CASSLGQAPYEQYF. The CDR3 bases are TGTGCCAGCAGTTTAGGACAGGCACCTTACGAGCAGTACTTC. J is TRBJ2-7 and V is TRBV28, with TRBD1 matching 7 bases. V gave up 2 bases and J gave up 4 bases; unmatched junction bases: 5. The germline CDR1 and CDR2 sequences are MDHEN and SYDVKM. The CDR3 length is 14 residues.

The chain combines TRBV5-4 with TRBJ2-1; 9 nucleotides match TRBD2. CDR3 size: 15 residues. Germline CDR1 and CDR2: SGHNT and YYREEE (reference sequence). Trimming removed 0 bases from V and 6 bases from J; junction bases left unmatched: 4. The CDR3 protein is CASSLGGGAANEQFF. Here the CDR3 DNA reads TGTGCCAGCAGCTTGGGCGGGGGGGCCGCCAATGAGCAGTTCTTC.

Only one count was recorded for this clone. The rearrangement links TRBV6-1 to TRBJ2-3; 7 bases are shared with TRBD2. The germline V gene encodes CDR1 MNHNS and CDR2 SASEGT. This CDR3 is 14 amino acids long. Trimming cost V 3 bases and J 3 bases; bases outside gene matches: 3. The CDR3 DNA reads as TGTGCCAGCAGTGACGGGGGGTTTACAGATACGCAGTATTTT. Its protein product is CASSDGGFTDTQYF.

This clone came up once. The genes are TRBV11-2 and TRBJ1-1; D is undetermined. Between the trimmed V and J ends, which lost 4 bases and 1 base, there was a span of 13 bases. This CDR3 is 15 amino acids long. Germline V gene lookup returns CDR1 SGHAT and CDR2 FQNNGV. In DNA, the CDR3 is TGTGCCAGCAGCTCTTACAAGGCCTCGAACACTGAAGCTTTCTTT. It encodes CASSSYKASNTEAFF.

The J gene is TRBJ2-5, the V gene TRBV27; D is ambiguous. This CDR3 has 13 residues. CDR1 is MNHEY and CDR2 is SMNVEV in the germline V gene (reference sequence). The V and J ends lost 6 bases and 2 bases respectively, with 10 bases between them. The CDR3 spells CASRWTDQETQYF. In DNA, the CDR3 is TGTGCCAGCAGATGGACGGATCAAGAGACCCAGTACTTC.